This TCR beta chain stems from a study of regulatory T cells in long-lasting Graves disease. Study-wide results and caveats: Favoring TRBV28, TRBJ1-2 and TRBJ2-5 was a feature seen in persistent disease. Fewer public clonotypes were shared by new patients (roughly 970) than by persistent patients (approximately 2,700).

Regarding time point: newly diagnosed GD, antithyroid drugs for less than 3 months. The TCR library was made from RNA that had been extracted from PBMCs in TRIzol. V was trimmed by 5 bases and J by 1 base, leaving 11 bases between them. There are 14 residues in the CDR3. Germline lookup yields CDR1 SEHNR and CDR2 FQNEAQ (reference sequence). This clonotype was recorded a few times. Its cognate antigen is unknown. Arm-PCR of CDR3 regions with iRepertoire HTBI primers generated TCR beta libraries. Each CDR3 protein is one row after TCRdb ran MiXCR on the multiplex PCR reads. This repertoire shows more than 400,000 distinct CDR3 sequences, about a sixth found once; its top ten account for approximately 11%. The sample also formed part of further work on T cells in Graves' hyperthyroidism and ophthalmopathy. That work contributes: Peripheral blood also featured most of the thyroid clonotypes expanded above 0.001. A model using 13 V-J features told ophthalmopathy apart from stable hyperthyroidism.

The V call is TRBV7-9, the J call TRBJ1-1; D uncertain. The specimen was peripheral blood mononuclear cells (PBMCs), collected at new diagnosis, from a patient treated with antithyroid drugs. The receptor was derived from a woman in her twenties or thirties with Graves disease. The CDR3 reads CASSLYTQNTEAFF. The CDR3 coding sequence is TGTGCCAGCAGCCTTTACACCCAGAACACTGAAGCTTTCTTT.